This TCR beta chain was captured in a study of blood T cell repertoires in COVID-19. The V gene's germline CDR1 is GTSNPN and CDR2 SVGIG (reference sequence). With V trimmed by 2 bases and J by 6 bases, 8 bases remained unmatched. The CDR3 has 15 residues. TCRdb keeps only in-frame clones here, not all; method: immunoSEQ multiplex PCR. The sample has 400,000 or so clones; approximately 91% are singletons. Sequenced sample: PBMCs or T cells enriched from blood (not recorded which). The sequence was collected from a woman in her thirties or forties with acute COVID-19. The chain combines TRBV30 with TRBJ1-5; TRBD1 agrees at 9 bases. The CDR3: CAWSSGTGFVQPQHF. The CDR3 DNA reads as TGTGCCTGGAGTTCCGGGACAGGGTTTGTTCAGCCCCAGCATTTT.